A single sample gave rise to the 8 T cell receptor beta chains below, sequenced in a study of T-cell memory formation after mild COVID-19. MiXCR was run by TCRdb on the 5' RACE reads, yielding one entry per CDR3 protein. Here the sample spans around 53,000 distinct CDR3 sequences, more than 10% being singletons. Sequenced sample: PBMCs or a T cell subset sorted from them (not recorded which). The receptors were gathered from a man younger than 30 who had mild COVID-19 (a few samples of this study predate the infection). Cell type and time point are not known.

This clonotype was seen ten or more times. The DNA of the CDR3 is TGCAGCGTGCAAGGACTAGCGGGGTCCAAAAACATTCAGTACTTC. It yields the protein CSVQGLAGSKNIQYF. V gene TRBV29-1 combines with J gene TRBJ2-4, with 12 bases identical to TRBD2. The CDR3 is made up of 15 amino acids. Per germline, CDR1 SQVTM and CDR2 ANQGSEA. Losses at the gene ends were 6 bases for V and 2 bases for J; bases not matched to a gene: 5.

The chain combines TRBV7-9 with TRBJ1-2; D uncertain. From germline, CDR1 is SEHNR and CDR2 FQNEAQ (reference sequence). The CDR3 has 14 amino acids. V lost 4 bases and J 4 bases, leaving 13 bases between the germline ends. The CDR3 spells CASSSLDGRYGYTF. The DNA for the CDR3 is TGTGCCAGCAGCTCCCTGGACGGACGCTATGGCTACACCTTC.

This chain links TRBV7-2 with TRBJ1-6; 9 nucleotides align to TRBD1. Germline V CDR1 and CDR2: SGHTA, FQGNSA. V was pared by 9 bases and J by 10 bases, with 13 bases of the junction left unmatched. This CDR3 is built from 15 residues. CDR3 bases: TGTGCCAGTGAGACTAAAGGGACAGGGCTCTCACCCCTCCACTTT. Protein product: CASETKGTGLSPLHF.

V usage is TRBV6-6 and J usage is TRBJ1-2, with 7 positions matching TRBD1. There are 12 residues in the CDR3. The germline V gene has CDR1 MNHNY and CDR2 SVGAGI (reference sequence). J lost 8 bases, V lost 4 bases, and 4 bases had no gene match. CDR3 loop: CASSSTGRGYTF. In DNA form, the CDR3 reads TGTGCCAGCAGTTCGACAGGGAGGGGCTACACCTTC.

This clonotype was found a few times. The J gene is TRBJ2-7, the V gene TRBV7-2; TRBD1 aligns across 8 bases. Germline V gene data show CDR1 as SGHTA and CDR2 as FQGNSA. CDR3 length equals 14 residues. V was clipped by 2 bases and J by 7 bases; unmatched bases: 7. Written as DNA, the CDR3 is TGTGCCAGCAGCTTATTTGCAGGGGGCTTGGAGCAGTACTTC. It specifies CASSLFAGGLEQYF.

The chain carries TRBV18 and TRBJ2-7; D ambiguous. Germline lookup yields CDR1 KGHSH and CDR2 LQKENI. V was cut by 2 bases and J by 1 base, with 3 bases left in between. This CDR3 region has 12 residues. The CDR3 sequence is CASSPISYEQYV. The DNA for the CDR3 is TGTGCCAGCTCACCAATTTCCTACGAGCAGTACGTC.

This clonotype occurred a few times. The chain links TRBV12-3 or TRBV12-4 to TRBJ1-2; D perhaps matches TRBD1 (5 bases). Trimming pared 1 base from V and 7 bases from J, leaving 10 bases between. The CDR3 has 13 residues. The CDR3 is CASSLGGVFGYTF. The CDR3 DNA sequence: TGTGCCAGCAGTTTAGGAGGGGTCTTTGGCTACACCTTC.

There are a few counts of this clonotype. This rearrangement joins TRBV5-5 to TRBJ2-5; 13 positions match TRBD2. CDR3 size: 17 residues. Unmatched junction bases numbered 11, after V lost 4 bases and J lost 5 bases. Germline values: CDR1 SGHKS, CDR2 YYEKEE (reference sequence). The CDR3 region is CASSVGLAGTPGETQYF. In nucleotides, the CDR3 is TGTGCCAGCAGCGTGGGACTAGCGGGGACTCCGGGTGAGACCCAGTACTTC.